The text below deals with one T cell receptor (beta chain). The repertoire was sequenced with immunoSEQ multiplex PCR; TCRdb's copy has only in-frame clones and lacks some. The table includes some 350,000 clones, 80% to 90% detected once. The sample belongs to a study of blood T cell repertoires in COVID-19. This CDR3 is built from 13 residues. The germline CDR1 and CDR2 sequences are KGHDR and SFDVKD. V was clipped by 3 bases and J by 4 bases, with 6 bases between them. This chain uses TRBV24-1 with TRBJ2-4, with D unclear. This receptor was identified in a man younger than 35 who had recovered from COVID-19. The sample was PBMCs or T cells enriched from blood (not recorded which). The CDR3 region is CATSDPVKNIQYF. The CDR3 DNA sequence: TGTGCCACCAGTGATCCCGTAAAAAACATTCAGTACTTC.